This T cell receptor beta chain is drawn from a study of blood T cell repertoires in COVID-19. Study context: T cells, B-cell-depleted T cells, or PBMCs provided the cDNA or gDNA that served as material.

The germline V gene encodes CDR1 GTSNPN and CDR2 SVGIG (reference sequence). CDR3 size: 19 residues. V lost 0 bases and J lost 0; bases outside the gene matches: 13. The data were produced by immunoSEQ multiplex PCR, yet TCRdb's version contains in-frame clones alone and is incomplete. The repertoire includes a few hundred thousand clones, roughly four fifths of them detected once, and around 1% sits in the top ten. The chain uses TRBV30 and TRBJ1-4, with 7 bases matching TRBD1. Material: peripheral blood. The TCR was taken from a human donor with acute or convalescent COVID-19. The donor label of this sample is uncertain. Here the CDR3 reads CAWSVLPDRASATNEKLFF. DNA for the CDR3: TGTGCCTGGAGTGTCCTCCCCGACAGGGCCTCTGCAACTAATGAAAAACTGTTTTTT.